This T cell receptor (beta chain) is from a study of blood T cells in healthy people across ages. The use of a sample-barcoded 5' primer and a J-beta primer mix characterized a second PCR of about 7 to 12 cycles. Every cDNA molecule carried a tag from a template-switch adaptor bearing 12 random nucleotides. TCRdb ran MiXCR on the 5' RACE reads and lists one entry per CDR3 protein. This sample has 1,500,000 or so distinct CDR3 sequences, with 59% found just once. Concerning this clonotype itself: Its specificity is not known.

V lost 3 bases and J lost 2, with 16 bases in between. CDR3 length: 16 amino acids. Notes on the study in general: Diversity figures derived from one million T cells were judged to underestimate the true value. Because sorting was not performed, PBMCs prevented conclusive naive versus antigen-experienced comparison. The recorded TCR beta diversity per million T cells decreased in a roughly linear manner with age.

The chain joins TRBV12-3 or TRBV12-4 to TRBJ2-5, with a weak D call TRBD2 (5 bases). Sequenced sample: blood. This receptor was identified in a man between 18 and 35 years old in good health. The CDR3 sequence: CASSFYAGPIQETQYF. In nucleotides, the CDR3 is TGTGCCAGCAGTTTTTATGCGGGCCCAATACAAGAGACCCAGTACTTC.